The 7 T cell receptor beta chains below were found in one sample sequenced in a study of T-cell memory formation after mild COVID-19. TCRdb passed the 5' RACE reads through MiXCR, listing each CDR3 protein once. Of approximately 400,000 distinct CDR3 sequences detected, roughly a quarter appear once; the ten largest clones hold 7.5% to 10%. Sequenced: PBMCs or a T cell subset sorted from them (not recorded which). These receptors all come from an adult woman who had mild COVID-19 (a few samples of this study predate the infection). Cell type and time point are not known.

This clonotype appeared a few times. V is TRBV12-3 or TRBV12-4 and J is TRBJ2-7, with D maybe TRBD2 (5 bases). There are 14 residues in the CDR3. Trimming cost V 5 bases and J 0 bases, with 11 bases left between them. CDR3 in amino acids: CASSSIRDSYEQYF. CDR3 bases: TGTGCCAGCAGTAGCATTCGGGACTCCTACGAGCAGTACTTC.

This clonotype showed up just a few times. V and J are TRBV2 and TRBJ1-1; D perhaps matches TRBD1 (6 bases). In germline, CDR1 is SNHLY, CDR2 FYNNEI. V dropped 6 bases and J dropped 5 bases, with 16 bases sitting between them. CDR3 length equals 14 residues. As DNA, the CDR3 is TGTGCCAGCAGCCAACAGGGTAGGGATACTGAAGCTTTCTTT. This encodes CASSQQGRDTEAFF.

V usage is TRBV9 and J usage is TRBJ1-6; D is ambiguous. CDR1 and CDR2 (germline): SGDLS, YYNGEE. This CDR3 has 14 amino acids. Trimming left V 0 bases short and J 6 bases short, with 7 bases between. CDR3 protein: CASSVDGSNSPLHF. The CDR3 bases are TGTGCCAGCAGCGTAGACGGCTCTAATTCACCCCTCCACTTT.

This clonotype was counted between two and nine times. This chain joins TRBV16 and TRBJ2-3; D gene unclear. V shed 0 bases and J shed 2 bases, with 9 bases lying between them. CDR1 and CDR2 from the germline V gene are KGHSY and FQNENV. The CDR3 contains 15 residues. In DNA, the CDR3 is TGTGCCAGCAGCCAATCGCACGGTTTCACAGATACGCAGTATTTT. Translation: CASSQSHGFTDTQYF.

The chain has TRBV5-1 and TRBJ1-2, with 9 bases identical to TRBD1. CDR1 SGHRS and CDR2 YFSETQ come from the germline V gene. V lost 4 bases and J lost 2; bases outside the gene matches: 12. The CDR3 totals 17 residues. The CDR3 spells CASSLNNRGPTNYGYTF. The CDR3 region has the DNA TGCGCCAGCAGCCTAAACAACAGGGGGCCCACAAACTATGGCTACACCTTC.

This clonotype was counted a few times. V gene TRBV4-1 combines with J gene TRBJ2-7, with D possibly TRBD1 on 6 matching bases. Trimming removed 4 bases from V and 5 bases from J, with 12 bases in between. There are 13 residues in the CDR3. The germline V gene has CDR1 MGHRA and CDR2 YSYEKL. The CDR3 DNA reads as TGCGCCAGCAGCCGCGGACAGCTCAACGAGCAGTACTTC. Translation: CASSRGQLNEQYF.

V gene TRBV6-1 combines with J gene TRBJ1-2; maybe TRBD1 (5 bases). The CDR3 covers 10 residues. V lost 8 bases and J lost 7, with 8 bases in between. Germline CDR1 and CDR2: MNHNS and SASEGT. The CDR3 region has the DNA TGTGCCAGCCGGGGGGTTGGCTACACCTTC. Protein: CASRGVGYTF.